A selection of T cell receptor beta chains follows, all from one sample in a study of T cell responses to AZD1222 COVID-19 vaccine. Repertoires were generated with immunoSEQ multiplex PCR, while TCRdb's copy carries only in-frame clones and drops some. The sample records tens of thousands of clones, about three quarters being singletons. The sample in question was peripheral blood, obtained on day 0 of AZD1222 vaccination. The receptors were gathered from an adult in good health. CDR3s include the opening cysteine and the closing phenylalanine or tryptophan. Each record gives: clone size, J gene, CDR3 length, V gene, D gene, CDR3 DNA, CDR3 protein. A D gene is named only where the DNA matches it firmly. Some rows have no size entry. The others give once, few or many, or a class for an expanded clone.

>-|TRBJ1-2|15|TRBV19|-
TGTGCCAGTAGTACCCAGGCGGGACCGAGAAATGGCTACACCTTC
CASSTQAGPRNGYTF
>-|TRBJ1-1|15|TRBV4-1|-
TGCGCCAGCAGCCAAGTGGCAGGTCGGAACACTGAAGCTTTCTTT
CASSQVAGRNTEAFF
>once|TRBJ2-1|15|TRBV6-5|TRBD2
TGTGCCACTGAACGCCCGGGACTAGAGTCATCTGAGCAGTTCTTC
CATERPGLESSEQFF
>-|TRBJ1-4|16|TRBV2|TRBD1
TGTGCCAGCAGTAATGGACAGGGTTTAACTAATGAAAAACTGTTTTTT
CASSNGQGLTNEKLFF
>few|TRBJ1-2|16|TRBV19|TRBD1
TGTGCCAGCCGTCCCGGGACAGGGAAGGGGGCCGATGGCTACACCTTC
CASRPGTGKGADGYTF
>-|TRBJ1-2|17|TRBV10-3|TRBD1
TGTGCCATCAGGCCGGGACAGGGGACCGATGGTAGCTATGGCTACACCTTC
CAIRPGQGTDGSYGYTF
>-|TRBJ1-6|14|TRBV3-1/TRBV3-2|-
TGTGCCAGCAGCCCACAGGGTGCAAATTCACCCCTCCACTTT
CASSPQGANSPLHF
>-|TRBJ2-1|14|TRBV2|TRBD1
TGTGCCAGCGAGGGACAGGGAAATTACAATGAGCAGTTCTTC
CASEGQGNYNEQFF
>-|TRBJ2-7|16|TRBV14|-
TGTGCCAGCAGCCTCCTCATGGGGGGCTACTCCTACGAGCAGTACTTC
CASSLLMGGYSYEQYF
>-|TRBJ1-2|14|TRBV14|TRBD1
TGTGCCAGCAGCCAGAAACAGGGGTACGGGGGCTACACCTTC
CASSQKQGYGGYTF
>-|TRBJ2-7|14|TRBV4-1|-
TGCGCCAGCAGCCAAGAGGGGGGACCGTACGAGCAGTACTTC
CASSQEGGPYEQYF
>few|TRBJ2-2|15|TRBV19|TRBD1
TGTGCCAGTAACCAGGGGACAGGCAACACCGGGGAGCTGTTTTTT
CASNQGTGNTGELFF
>few|TRBJ2-3|19|TRBV7-9|-
TGTGCCAGCAGCTTAGGAATCACAGGGGCAGGGAGGTTTTCGGATACGCAGTATTTT
CASSLGITGAGRFSDTQYF
>-|TRBJ2-5|15|TRBV7-2|TRBD1
TGTGCCAGCAGGTCCCCAGGGGGCCCGCAAGAGACCCAGTACTTC
CASRSPGGPQETQYF
>-|TRBJ2-1|15|TRBV5-6|-
TGTGCCAGCAGCTTTAGCCCTTCGAACTACAATGAGCAGTTCTTC
CASSFSPSNYNEQFF
>-|TRBJ1-2|14|TRBV5-1|-
TGCGCCAGCAGCCAGGGGACGGCTAACTATGGCTACACCTTC
CASSQGTANYGYTF
>-|TRBJ1-5|12|TRBV7-9|-
TGTGCCAGCAGCTCCGGAGATCAGCCCCAGCATTTT
CASSSGDQPQHF
>-|TRBJ2-1|15|TRBV5-1|-
TGCGCCAGCAGCTCCCTAGACAGGTACTACAATGAGCAGTTCTTC
CASSSLDRYYNEQFF